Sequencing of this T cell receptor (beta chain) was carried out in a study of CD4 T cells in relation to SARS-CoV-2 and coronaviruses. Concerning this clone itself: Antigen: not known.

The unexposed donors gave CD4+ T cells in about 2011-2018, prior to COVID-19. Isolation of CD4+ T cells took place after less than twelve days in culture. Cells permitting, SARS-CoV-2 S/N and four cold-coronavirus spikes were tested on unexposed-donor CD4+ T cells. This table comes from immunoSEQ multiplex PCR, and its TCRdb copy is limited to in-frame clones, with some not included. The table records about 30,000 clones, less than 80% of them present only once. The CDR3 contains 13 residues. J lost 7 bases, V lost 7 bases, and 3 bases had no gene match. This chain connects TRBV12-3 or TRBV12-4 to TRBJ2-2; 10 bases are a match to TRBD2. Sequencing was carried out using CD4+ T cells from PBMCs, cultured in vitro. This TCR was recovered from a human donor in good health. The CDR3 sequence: CASTVAGGGELFF. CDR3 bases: TGTGCCAGCACGGTAGCGGGGGGCGGGGAGCTGTTTTTT.